This T cell receptor beta chain was recovered during a study of blood T cell repertoires in COVID-19. Overall study context: Researchers got acute and convalescent COVID-19 samples from the United States, Italy and Spain.

Method: immunoSEQ multiplex PCR; TCRdb's copy keeps in-frame clones and lacks some. Here the sample spans over 110,000 clones, under 90% being singletons. Germline CDR1 and CDR2: SNHLY and FYNNEI. V gave up 4 bases and J gave up 10 bases, with 14 bases separating them. This CDR3 is built from 14 residues. This sequence originates from a man over 45 in a cohort exposed to, infected with or recovered from COVID-19 (not recorded which). This chain joins TRBV2 and TRBJ1-6; D gene uncertain. The source material was PBMCs or T cells enriched from blood (not recorded which). CDR3 sequence: CASSVQEIRSPLHF. The CDR3 coding sequence is TGTGCCAGCAGTGTGCAGGAAATCCGATCACCCCTCCACTTT.